This TCR beta chain was sequenced during a study of blood T cell repertoires in COVID-19. The CDR3 runs 14 residues. Method: immunoSEQ multiplex PCR; TCRdb's copy keeps in-frame clones and lacks some. Of about 260,000 clones in the sample, around 87% were seen once. J is TRBJ2-7 and V is TRBV21-1; the table's D call TRBD1 went unverified against the DNA. TRBV21-1 is designated a pseudogene. Sequenced material: peripheral blood. The sequence was collected from a middle-aged woman who had recovered from COVID-19. CDR3: CASSRGQGRGEQYF. CDR3 nucleotide sequence: TGTGCCAGCAGCAGAGGACAGGGCCGCGGAGAGCAGTACTTC.